This T cell receptor (beta chain) emerged from a study of beta chain features in type 1 diabetes. The study's findings and limits: Across all four CD4+ subsets, people with type 1 diabetes showed modestly shorter TCRB CDR3s.

Sequencing targeted expressed TCRB transcripts, as all isolated RNA had been reverse transcribed. Assay: immunoSEQ multiplex PCR; the TCRdb copy retains only in-frame clones and omits some. Here the sample spans around 600,000 clones, around 11% being singletons. For this clone: Its antigen is unknown.

Trimming pared 0 bases from V and 1 base from J, leaving 7 bases between. The CDR3 runs 14 residues. CDR1 SGHTA and CDR2 FQGNSA come from the germline V gene. Every donor had blood drawn once into heparin, around 100 mL on average. A sort by CD45RO/CCR7/CD25/CD127/CD95/CD27 yielded CD4+ naive, central memory, regulatory and stem cell-like memory cells. This chain uses TRBV7-2 with TRBJ2-7; D is undetermined. The TCR was taken from a man younger than 40 with type 1 diabetes. Sequenced material: naive CD4+ T cells from blood. The CDR3 bases are TGTGCCAGCAGCTTAGCCCTTATATCCTACGAGCAGTACTTC. Translating gives CASSLALISYEQYF.